The 13 T cell receptor beta chains reported below all come from one sample, sequenced in a study of blood T cell repertoires in COVID-19. The repertoire was sequenced with immunoSEQ multiplex PCR; TCRdb's copy has only in-frame clones and lacks some. The sample yields about 210,000 clones, over 70% seen once. Sequencing was performed on peripheral blood. These TCRs come from a man over 45 with active or convalescent COVID-19.

V and J are TRBV4-1 and TRBJ2-1; no clear D gene. V lost 8 bases, J lost 4 bases, and 12 bases lay in between. The CDR3 loop spans 13 amino acids. The germline V gene has CDR1 MGHRA and CDR2 YSYEKL. Here the CDR3 reads CASGTAFYNEQFF. In nucleotides, the CDR3 is TGCGCCAGCGGCACCGCTTTTTACAATGAGCAGTTCTTC.

This sequence joins TRBV30 and TRBJ1-4; D gene uncertain. Trimming cost V 4 bases and J 0 bases, with 9 bases left between them. This CDR3 has 14 residues. Germline V gene data show CDR1 as GTSNPN and CDR2 as SVGIG (reference sequence). The CDR3 nucleotides read TGTGCCTGGACCCCCCGGTCAACTAATGAAAAACTGTTTTTT. It is translated as CAWTPRSTNEKLFF.

The chain combines TRBV2 with TRBJ2-7; D is perhaps TRBD1 (6 bases). The V end was cut by 2 bases, the J end by 9 bases, with 17 bases between. Germline lookup yields CDR1 SNHLY and CDR2 FYNNEI. The CDR3 runs 14 residues. CDR3 sequence reads: CASSEPGVLRAQYF. CDR3 DNA sequence: TGTGCCAGCAGTGAACCAGGGGTACTACGAGCGCAGTACTTC.

This chain connects TRBV2 to TRBJ1-1, with D tentatively TRBD1 (6 bases). The CDR3 length is 14 residues. The V gene lost 6 bases and the J gene lost 8 bases, with 19 bases spanning the gap. Germline V gene data show CDR1 as SNHLY and CDR2 as FYNNEI. The CDR3 nucleotides are TGTGCCAGCAGCCAAAAACAGGGTAGGGGGGAAGCTTTCTTT. Amino acid sequence: CASSQKQGRGEAFF.

Regarding this clone: Within the sample, other DNA sequences also encode this same CDR3. The CDR3: CASRPRTAYGYTF. The CDR3 coding sequence is TGTGCCAGCAGACCCCGGACTGCTTATGGCTACACCTTC. V is TRBV28 and J is TRBJ1-2; no definite D call. Trimming removed 6 bases from V and 5 bases from J, with 13 bases in between. Germline V gives CDR1 MDHEN, CDR2 SYDVKM. The CDR3 has 13 amino acids.

The V gene is TRBV10-2, the J gene TRBJ1-2; D call uncertain. V shed 2 bases and J shed 4 bases, with 8 bases lying between them. The CDR3 consists of 13 residues. CDR1 WSHSY and CDR2 SAAADI come from the germline V gene. The DNA for the CDR3 is TGCGCCAGCAGTGAGGGGCAGCCCTATGGCTACACCTTC. Protein product: CASSEGQPYGYTF.

V usage is TRBV6-5 and J usage is TRBJ1-4; 11 bases are shared with TRBD1. After removal of 8 bases from V and 8 bases from J, the junction contained 1 base not matched to a gene. Germline loops: CDR1 MNHEY, CDR2 SVGAGI. The length of the CDR3 is 12 residues. Written as DNA, the CDR3 is TGTGCCAGCGGGACAGGGGGGGAAAAACTGTTTTTT. This encodes CASGTGGEKLFF.

This clone appeared a single time. The rearrangement uses TRBV19 and TRBJ1-1; a weak D match, TRBD1 (5 bases). With 6 bases removed from V and 5 bases from J, the gap between germline ends came to 13 bases. CDR1 is LNHDA and CDR2 is SQIVND in the germline V gene (reference sequence). This CDR3 spans 13 amino acids. The CDR3 coding sequence is TGTGCCAGTAGCCGTCGGGGGGTTACTGAAGCTTTCTTT. It codes for CASSRRGVTEAFF.

The chain links TRBV7-2 to TRBJ2-1, with D unclear. CDR3 length equals 13 residues. Trimming cost V 6 bases and J 5 bases, with 11 bases left between them. Germline CDR1 SGHTA, CDR2 FQGNSA. The CDR3 is CASSMTPNNEQFF. In nucleotides, the CDR3 is TGTGCCAGCAGTATGACTCCGAACAATGAGCAGTTCTTC.

Details on this clone: This sample includes further DNA sequences coding for the same CDR3. This sequence joins TRBV5-1 and TRBJ1-1, with TRBD1 matching 7 bases. The V gene's germline CDR1 is SGHRS and CDR2 YFSETQ. This CDR3 comprises 14 residues. Trimming took 2 bases from V and 4 from J; bases not matched to a gene: 5. CDR3: CASSFRTGRTEAFF. As DNA, the CDR3 is TGCGCCAGCAGCTTCCGGACAGGACGCACTGAAGCTTTCTTT.

The V gene is TRBV13, the J gene TRBJ1-3, with D perhaps TRBD1 (6 bases). The CDR3 consists of 15 residues. Germline loops: CDR1 PRHDT, CDR2 FYEKMQ (reference sequence). The V end lost 5 bases, the J end lost 4 bases, and 15 bases lay between the germline ends. The CDR3 coding sequence is TGTGCCAGCAGCCGTACTCAGGGGTTCGGAAACACCATATATTTT. It codes for CASSRTQGFGNTIYF.

This sequence joins TRBV6-5 and TRBJ1-4, with D possibly being TRBD1 (6 bases). CDR3 length: 16 amino acids. V gave up 0 bases and J gave up 4 bases, with 12 bases separating them. Per the germline V gene, CDR1 is MNHEY and CDR2 is SVGAGI. The CDR3: CASSYSLGGGNEKLFF. CDR3 bases: TGTGCCAGCAGTTACTCTTTGGGAGGGGGTAATGAAAAACTGTTTTTT.

The chain uses TRBV5-1 and TRBJ1-2; D may be TRBD1 (5 bases). V lost 4 bases to trimming and J lost 7 bases, with 20 bases between them. From germline, CDR1 is SGHRS and CDR2 YFSETQ. The CDR3 has 15 residues. CDR3 in DNA: TGCGCCAGCAGCATCGAAACGGGGGGTTATGGTGGCTACACCTTC. Protein product: CASSIETGGYGGYTF.